This T cell receptor (beta chain) derives from a study of blood T cell repertoires in COVID-19. Study-level background: Donors in the United States, Italy and Spain gave samples during acute or convalescent COVID-19.

Libraries were prepared by immunoSEQ multiplex PCR; TCRdb keeps only in-frame clonotypes and omits some of them. The data show under 200,000 clones, 88% seen once. Input material: peripheral blood. The source is a man in his forties with active or convalescent COVID-19.

CDR3 loop: CASSLVAGGGIYNEQFF. The DNA for the CDR3 is TGCGCCAGCAGTTTAGTAGCGGGAGGAGGGATTTACAATGAGCAGTTCTTC. The chain uses TRBV5-1 and TRBJ2-1, with 10 bases fitting TRBD2. V lost 5 bases, J lost 4 bases, and 12 bases stayed unmatched. This CDR3 has 17 residues. CDR1 and CDR2 (germline): SGHRS, YFSETQ.